This T cell receptor (beta chain) came from a study of T cell repertoires in cytomegalovirus infection. Background on the study: Use of recently identified HLA-C-restricted and well-studied HLA-B-restricted CMV epitopes was part of the study. Public signatures in TCR beta pointed to CMV infection and matching HLA type. The study, taken as a whole, reports: Totalled public TCR beta family frequency picked out people who carried CMV plus the relevant HLA. There were HLA-C-restricted CMV-specific TCR beta clonotypes dominating the ex vivo response.

TCRdb re-derived calls from the reads in MiXCR, one entry per CDR3 protein. The table has approximately 1,000,000 distinct CDR3 sequences, around 30% seen once; the top ten hold roughly an eighth. Of note for this clonotype: Its target is not known.

CDR1 and CDR2 from the germline V gene are SGHKS and YYEKEE (reference sequence). V was shortened by 1 base and J by 4 bases, with 12 bases between the two germline ends. The CDR3 covers 15 residues. V usage is TRBV5-5 and J usage is TRBJ2-1; possibly TRBD1 for D (6 bases). This sequence was found in a human donor in good health (CMV status not recorded). Some clones in this sample may be carry-over from other donors' samples. The material was cultured CD8+ T cells from PBMCs, obtained from culture after CMV antigen stimulation. The CDR3 protein is CASSLWRRGYNEQFF. CDR3 nucleotides: TGTGCCAGCAGCTTGTGGCGCAGGGGATACAATGAGCAGTTCTTC.